The 12 T cell receptor beta chains presented below share a single source sample, sequenced in a study of immune cell composition in non-small cell lung cancer. The protocol was immunoSEQ multiplex PCR, while the TCRdb copy is restricted to in-frame clones and leaves out a portion. The sample records about 6,600 clones, over 65% being singletons. Normal lung was taken at the farthest possible site, at least 3 cm from tumour. The sequencing sample was made of non-adjacent lung tissue. Receptors originate from a human donor with non-small cell lung cancer.

The J gene is TRBJ1-4, the V gene TRBV2; no clear D. The CDR3 has 15 amino acids. V lost 4 bases and J lost 2, with 11 bases in between. CDR1 is SNHLY and CDR2 is FYNNEI in the germline V gene. In DNA form, the CDR3 reads TGTGCCAGCAGTGGGAGTGAGGTTACTAATGAAAAACTGTTTTTT. Amino acid sequence: CASSGSEVTNEKLFF.

V and J are TRBV19 and TRBJ1-4; tentative D call: TRBD1 (5 bases). Trimming left V 9 bases short and J 8 bases short, with 22 bases between. Germline values: CDR1 LNHDA, CDR2 SQIVND (reference sequence). The CDR3 has 15 residues. CDR3 coding DNA: TGTGCCAGCATCGACGGGGGACTGAGTGGGGAAAAACTGTTTTTT. Its protein is CASIDGGLSGEKLFF.

The chain joins TRBV27 to TRBJ2-1; D is undetermined. The germline V and J ends were trimmed by 2 bases and 9 bases, with 8 bases remaining between them. The CDR3 extends over 12 amino acids. CDR1 is MNHEY, CDR2 SMNVEV, per germline (reference sequence). In nucleotides, the CDR3 is TGTGCCAGCAGTTTAGGGCTGGGTGAGCAGTTCTTC. The encoded protein is CASSLGLGEQFF.

The rearrangement uses TRBV4-1 and TRBJ2-6, with TRBD1 matching 8 bases. CDR3 length: 19 amino acids. Germline-derived CDR1 and CDR2 are MGHRA and YSYEKL. V lost 4 bases, J lost 2 bases, and 13 bases stayed unmatched. The CDR3: CASSRNELRGQTGANVLTF. The CDR3 DNA reads TGCGCCAGCAGCCGAAATGAGCTCAGGGGGCAAACTGGGGCCAACGTCCTGACTTTC.

The chain joins TRBV19 to TRBJ2-5; 7 bases fit TRBD1. Germline V CDR1 and CDR2: LNHDA, SQIVND (reference sequence). The CDR3 extends over 16 amino acids. V lost 3 bases, J lost 5 bases, and 12 bases stayed unmatched. This CDR3 reads CASSMVGTVVRETQYF. CDR3 bases: TGTGCCAGTAGTATGGTGGGGACAGTGGTCCGGGAGACCCAGTACTTC.

CDR3 loop: CSVGDSTDTQYF. CDR3 coding DNA: TGCAGCGTTGGCGATAGCACAGATACGCAGTATTTT. The chain couples TRBV29-1 to TRBJ2-3; D call uncertain. The CDR3 consists of 12 residues. Trimming removed 4 bases at V and 0 bases at J, with 5 bases between. CDR1 and CDR2 from the germline V gene are SQVTM and ANQGSEA.

The chain combines TRBV4-1 with TRBJ2-1; D may be TRBD1 (5 bases). Germline CDR1 reads MGHRA; CDR2 reads YSYEKL. CDR3 length: 14 amino acids. Trimming pared 3 bases from V and 9 bases from J, leaving 15 bases between. This CDR3 is CASSHFTQGPEQFF. CDR3 bases: TGCGCCAGCAGCCATTTTACGCAGGGTCCTGAGCAGTTCTTC.

This chain links TRBV15 with TRBJ2-4; 11 bases are shared with TRBD1. This CDR3 spans 17 amino acids. Germline CDR1 is LNHNV and CDR2 is YYDKDF (reference sequence). The V and J ends lost 5 bases and 3 bases, in that order; junction bases with no gene match: 9. CDR3 nucleotides: TGTGCCACCAGCGGACAGGGGGCGGTTATGGGCAAAAACATTCAGTACTTC. Translating gives CATSGQGAVMGKNIQYF. The whole variable domain, remainder taken from reference TRBV15 and TRBJ2-4, is DAMVIQNPRYQVTQFGKPVTLSCSQTLNHNVMYWYQQKSSQAPKLLFHYYDKDFNNEADTPDNFQSRRPNTSFCFLDIRSPGLGDTAMYLCATSGQGAVMGKNIQYFGAGTRLSVL.

The J gene is TRBJ1-5, the V gene TRBV28, with TRBD1 matching 8 bases. The ends lost 3 bases at V and 9 bases at J; junction bases unmatched: 25. CDR1 and CDR2 from the germline V gene are MDHEN and SYDVKM. This CDR3 has 20 amino acids. The CDR3 sequence: CASSLGTGSWTGSFSLPQHF. The DNA for the CDR3 is TGTGCCAGCAGTTTGGGGACAGGCTCTTGGACAGGCTCTTTCTCATTGCCCCAGCATTTT.

The chain's CDR3 is CASSLIAGGLGLTDTQYF. For the CDR3, the DNA is TGTGCCAGCAGCTTGATAGCGGGGGGCCTCGGTCTCACAGATACGCAGTATTTT. This sequence joins TRBV7-2 and TRBJ2-3, with TRBD2 matching over 10 bases. This CDR3 is built from 18 residues. Germline values: CDR1 SGHTA, CDR2 FQGNSA. The V gene end was trimmed by 3 bases and the J gene end by 2 bases; junction bases not matched to a gene: 11.

This rearrangement joins TRBV7-2 to TRBJ2-7; D perhaps matches TRBD2 (5 bases). Trimming took 5 bases from V and 4 from J, leaving 12 bases between them. This CDR3 has 13 amino acids. Germline lookup yields CDR1 SGHTA and CDR2 FQGNSA. The CDR3 nucleotides read TGTGCCAGCAGCCAGGTCCGGGGTTACGAGCAGTACTTC. This gives the protein CASSQVRGYEQYF.

J is TRBJ1-2 and V is TRBV5-4, with a possible D match to TRBD1 (5 bases). The CDR3 runs 13 residues. Germline V lookup: CDR1 SGHNT, CDR2 YYREEE (reference sequence). Trimming took off 0 bases at V and 8 bases at J, with 11 bases between the two ends. This chain's CDR3 is CASSLETEGGYTF. DNA of the CDR3: TGTGCCAGCAGCTTGGAGACAGAAGGCGGCTACACCTTC.